This TCR beta chain was observed in a study of Tregs in tolerant kidney transplant recipients. Clones were sequenced by immunoSEQ multiplex PCR, and TCRdb holds only the in-frame ones, with some missing. The data contain about 90,000 clones, approximately 94% of them singletons. Deletions cut 6 bases from V and 6 bases from J, with 22 bases between. The germline CDR1 and CDR2 sequences are ENHRY and SYGVKD. The CDR3 is 16 amino acids. The nonmyeloablative bone marrow transplants came from related graft donors, with transient mixed chimerism. Unstimulated Tregs (CD4+CD25+CD127-) and CD4+CD25- non-Tregs were sorted from PBMCs.

The specimen comprised CD4+ T cells from blood (PBMCs), sampled 12 months after the transplant. This sequence joins TRBV10-3 and TRBJ2-3; a weak D match, TRBD2 (6 bases). This clonotype was obtained from a human patient who received a combined kidney and bone marrow transplant. Some of the T cells may derive from the graft donor. The CDR3 loop is CAIRGGFAGLVDTQYF. The CDR3 coding sequence is TGTGCCATCAGGGGGGGATTTGCTGGTTTGGTTGATACGCAGTATTTT.